What follows are 10 T cell receptor beta chains derived from one specimen sequenced in a study of T cell clonality in common variable immunodeficiency. Study conclusions and caveats: Fewer deletions and N-nucleotide insertions were reportedly seen in common variable immunodeficiency TCR beta sequences.

Some clones are missing from TCRdb's copy, which holds only in-frame ones; the method was immunoSEQ multiplex PCR. The profile covers 25,000 to 30,000 clones, none occurring a single time. These receptors have no known antigen. Sequencing used peripheral blood mononuclear cells. The source of these receptors is a human donor with common variable immunodeficiency.

This clone turned up a few times. The sequenced fragment ends 3 residues before the CDR3 boundary, so the rest is inferred from the germline J gene. The V call is TRBV5-6, the J call TRBJ2-5; perhaps TRBD1 as D (6 bases). V was clipped by 0 bases and J by 1 base, with 10 bases between them. The CDR3 has 15 residues. CDR1 SGHDT and CDR2 YYEEEE come from the germline V gene. The CDR3 reads CASSLDLGAQETQYF. The part of the CDR3 DNA that was read is TGTGCCAGCAGCTTGGATTTGGGGGCCCAAGAGACC.

This clone was counted between two and nine times. The read finishes 3 residues shy of the CDR3 end, and the germline J gene is used to complete it. The chain combines TRBV5-1 with TRBJ1-4; 11 bases match TRBD1. Germline trimming cut 2 bases from V and 7 bases from J; bases unmatched to any gene: 22. Germline V gene lookup returns CDR1 SGHRS and CDR2 YFSETQ. This CDR3 comprises 21 residues. The sequenced CDR3 bases are TGCGCCAGCAGCTTACCCGGAAGGGACAGGGGGAAAGTAGAAACGACTGAAAAA. Translating it yields CASSLPGRDRGKVETTEK. The whole CDR3 protein is CASSLPGRDRGKVETTEKLFF.

This clone is medium-sized (0.01 to 0.1%) within its sample. The read gets to within 3 residues of the CDR3 end, and the germline J gene fills in the rest. The chain links TRBV2 to TRBJ2-5; 8 bases match TRBD2. Germline CDR1 reads SNHLY; CDR2 reads FYNNEI. CDR3 size: 16 residues. The J segment lost 4 bases and the V segment lost 8 bases, leaving 15 bases of the junction unmatched. CDR3 bases read: TGTGCCAGCGATGGGCCTGTAGCGGGGCAGGTAGAGACC. This gives the protein CASDGPVAGQVET. The entire CDR3 protein reads CASDGPVAGQVETQYF.

This CDR3 reads CASSSIRGNTGELFF. The CDR3 DNA, read in part, is TGTGCCAGCAGCTCAATTCGGGGGAACACCGGGGAG. This chain joins TRBV7-2 and TRBJ2-2; the D gene is possibly TRBD2 (5 bases). The read comes to an end 3 residues before the CDR3 does, leaving the germline J gene to fill in the end. Germline loops: CDR1 SGHTA, CDR2 FQGNSA. The CDR3 covers 15 residues. V shed 4 bases and J shed 1 base, with 10 bases lying between them.

This clone came up a few times. From the germline J gene comes the end of the CDR3, since the read stops 3 residues before it. This chain links TRBV7-8 with TRBJ2-3; tentatively, D is TRBD2 (6 bases). Germline CDR1 is SGHVS and CDR2 is FQNEAQ. The CDR3 runs 16 residues. V was shortened by 5 bases and J by 2 bases, with 17 bases between the two germline ends. This chain's CDR3 is CASSLIGGINTDTQYF. The CDR3 bases that were read are TGTGCCAGCAGCCTGATTGGGGGGATAAACACAGATACG.

The table lists this clone with a few counts. The read gets to within 3 residues of the CDR3 end, and the germline J gene fills in the rest. The gene calls are TRBV18 and TRBJ1-1; maybe TRBD1 (6 bases). Trimming pared 6 bases from V and 0 bases from J, leaving 20 bases between. The CDR3 contains 17 residues. Germline CDR1 reads KGHSH; CDR2 reads LQKENI. The CDR3 bases that were read are TGTGCCAGCTCGTTAAATCCAGGGGAGATAATGAACACTGAA. Its translation is CASSLNPGEIMNTE. The full CDR3 protein reads CASSLNPGEIMNTEAFF. Filled out from reference TRBV18 and TRBJ1-1, the complete variable domain reads NAGVMQNPRHLVRRRGQEARLRCSPMKGHSHVYWYRQLPEEGLKFMVYLQKENIIDESGMPKERFSAEFPKEGPSILRIQQVVRGDSAAYFCASSLNPGEIMNTEAFFGQGTRLTVV.

This clone was recorded a few times. The CDR3 goes on 3 residues after the read ends, and that part is filled in from the germline J gene. The chain recombines TRBV19 with TRBJ1-1; 10 bases are a match to TRBD1. J lost 1 base, V lost 7 bases, and 6 bases had no gene match. The CDR3 contains 15 residues. Looked up from germline, CDR1 is LNHDA and CDR2 is SQIVND (reference sequence). Partial CDR3 DNA: TGTGCCAGTACTAGGGACAGGGGATCGAACACTGAA. Translation gives CASTRDRGSNTE. In full, the CDR3 is CASTRDRGSNTEAFF. The entire variable domain, with the rest obtained from reference TRBV19 and TRBJ1-1, is as follows: DGGITQSPKYLFRKEGQNVTLSCEQNLNHDAMYWYRQDPGQGLRLIYYSQIVNDFQKGDIAEGYSVSREKKESFPLTVTSAQKNPTAFYLCASTRDRGSNTEAFFGQGTRLTVV.

This clone was observed many times. Read sequence stops 3 residues before the CDR3 end, and the germline J gene provides the missing end. The V call is TRBV18, the J call TRBJ2-1, with TRBD2 matching 8 bases. This CDR3 spans 15 amino acids. Germline CDR1 is KGHSH and CDR2 is LQKENI. V shed 2 bases, J shed 8 bases, and the junction held 8 bases outside the gene matches. The CDR3 sequence is CASSPFAGGGDEQFF. The sequenced part of the CDR3 DNA is TGTGCCAGCTCACCATTCGCGGGGGGTGGCGATGAG.

This clone was detected only a few times. The read comes to an end 3 residues before the CDR3 does, leaving the germline J gene to fill in the end. V usage is TRBV5-8 and J usage is TRBJ2-7; 8 bases map to TRBD1. Germline CDR1 SGHTS, CDR2 YDEGEE. V gave up 6 bases and J gave up 0 bases; unmatched junction bases: 8. The CDR3 contains 15 residues. The sequenced CDR3 bases are TGTGCCAGCACCTGGACAGGGCCGAGCTCCTACGAG. This sequence encodes CASTWTGPSSYE. The complete CDR3 protein is CASTWTGPSSYEQYF.

Many counts were recorded for this clone. The sequenced part of the CDR3 DNA is TGTGCCAGCAGCCAAGATCTAGCGGGGGAAAGCACAGATACG. Its translation is CASSQDLAGESTDT. The entire CDR3 is CASSQDLAGESTDTQYF. This chain connects TRBV4-2 to TRBJ2-3, with TRBD2 matching 10 bases. The read comes to an end 3 residues before the CDR3 does, leaving the germline J gene to fill in the end. The trim removed 0 bases at V and 0 bases at J, leaving 3 bases unmatched. CDR3 size: 17 residues. The V gene's germline CDR1 is LGHNA and CDR2 YNFKEQ.